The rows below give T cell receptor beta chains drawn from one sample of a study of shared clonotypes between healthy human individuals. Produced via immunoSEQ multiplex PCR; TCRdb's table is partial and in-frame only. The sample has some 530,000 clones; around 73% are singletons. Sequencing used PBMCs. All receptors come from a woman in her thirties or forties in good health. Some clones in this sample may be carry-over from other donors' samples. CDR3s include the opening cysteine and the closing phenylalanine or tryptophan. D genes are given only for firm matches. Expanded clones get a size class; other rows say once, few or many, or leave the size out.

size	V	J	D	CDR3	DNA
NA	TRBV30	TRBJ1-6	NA	CAWLQGIDNSPLHF	TGTGCCTGGCTCCAGGGGATAGATAATTCACCCCTCCACTTT
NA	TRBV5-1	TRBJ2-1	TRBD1	CASSLGTGNEQFF	TGCGCCAGCAGCTTGGGGACAGGCAATGAGCAGTTCTTC
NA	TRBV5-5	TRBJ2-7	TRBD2	CASSLATREGQQYF	TGTGCCAGCAGCTTGGCTACGCGGGAGGGCCAGCAGTACTTC
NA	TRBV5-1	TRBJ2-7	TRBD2	CASSEGLAGIYEQYF	TGCGCCAGCAGCGAGGGACTAGCGGGGATCTACGAGCAGTACTTC
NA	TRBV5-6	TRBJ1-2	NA	CASSLYSGPRSDGYTF	TGTGCCAGCAGCTTGTACTCGGGACCGAGATCGGATGGCTACACCTTC
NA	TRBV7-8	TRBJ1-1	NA	CASSPRRLNTEAFF	TGTGCCAGCAGCCCCCGCAGGTTGAACACTGAAGCTTTCTTT
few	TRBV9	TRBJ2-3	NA	CASSAFLTDTQYF	TGTGCCAGCAGTGCCTTTTTAACAGATACGCAGTATTTT
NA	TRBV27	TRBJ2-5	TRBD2	CASSLGLAGGPWETQYF	TGTGCCAGCAGTTTGGGACTAGCGGGAGGGCCGTGGGAGACCCAGTACTTC
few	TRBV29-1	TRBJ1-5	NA	CSVDLGRVRQPQHF	TGCAGCGTTGATTTGGGCAGGGTACGTCAGCCCCAGCATTTT
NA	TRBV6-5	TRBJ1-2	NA	CASSYSRLRTLYGYTF	TGTGCCAGCAGTTACTCGCGACTAAGGACTCTCTATGGCTACACCTTC
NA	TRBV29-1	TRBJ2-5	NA	CSVGIARETQYF	TGCAGCGTTGGGATAGCGAGGGAGACCCAGTACTTC
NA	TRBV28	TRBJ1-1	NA	CASSLPAVTEAFF	TGTGCCAGCAGTTTGCCAGCTGTCACTGAAGCTTTCTTT
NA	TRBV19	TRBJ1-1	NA	CASTVRDDTEAFF	TGTGCCAGTACCGTTCGGGACGACACTGAAGCTTTCTTT
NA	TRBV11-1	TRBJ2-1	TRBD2	CASSSRTSGRAFVYEQFF	TGTGCCAGCAGCTCACGGACTAGCGGGAGGGCCTTTGTCTATGAGCAGTTCTTC
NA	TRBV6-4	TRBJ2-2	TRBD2	CASSDTGTSGDTGELFF	TGTGCCAGCAGTGACACCGGGACTAGCGGTGACACCGGGGAGCTGTTTTTT
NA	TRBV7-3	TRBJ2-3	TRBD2	CASSRSGRSTDTQYF	TGTGCCAGCAGTCGTAGCGGGAGGAGCACAGATACGCAGTATTTT
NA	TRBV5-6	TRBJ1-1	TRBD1	CASSLGETGGIWAFF	TGTGCCAGCAGCTTGGGCGAGACAGGGGGGATTTGGGCTTTCTTT
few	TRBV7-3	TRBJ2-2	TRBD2	CASSLPGRAGELFF	TGTGCCAGCAGCTTACCCGGGAGGGCCGGGGAGCTGTTTTTT
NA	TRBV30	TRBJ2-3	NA	CAWGAGRDTQYF	TGTGCCTGGGGGGCGGGACGAGATACGCAGTATTTT
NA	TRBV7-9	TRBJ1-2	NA	CASSSGTNGYTF	TGTGCCAGCAGCAGCGGGACAAATGGCTACACCTTC
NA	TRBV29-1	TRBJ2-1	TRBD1	CSTRTGEGYEQFF	TGCAGCACGCGGACAGGGGAAGGCTATGAGCAGTTCTTC
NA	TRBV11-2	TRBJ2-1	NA	CASSHGLTGSYNEQFF	TGTGCCAGCAGCCATGGACTCACTGGCTCCTACAATGAGCAGTTCTTC
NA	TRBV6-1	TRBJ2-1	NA	CASSDLARLNEQFF	TGTGCCAGCAGCGACTTAGCACGGTTGAATGAGCAGTTCTTC
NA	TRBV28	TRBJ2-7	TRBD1	CASSSRDRGFYEQYF	TGTGCCAGCAGTTCCCGGGACAGGGGGTTCTACGAGCAGTACTTC